The rows below give T cell receptor beta chains drawn from one sample of a study of blood T cell repertoires in COVID-19. The repertoire was sequenced with immunoSEQ multiplex PCR; TCRdb's copy has only in-frame clones and lacks some. Here the sample spans hundreds of thousands of clones, 88% being singletons. Material for sequencing was PBMCs or T cells enriched from blood (not recorded which). The source is a woman under 40 who had recovered from COVID-19. Both conserved end residues are part of each CDR3. The D gene is left open where the match is weak. Clone size, where shown, is once, few, many, or a class for clones that have expanded.

D	size	J	V	CDR3	DNA
TRBD1	-	TRBJ1-3	TRBV5-1	CASSLDRVSNGNTIYF	TGCGCCAGCAGCCTAGACAGGGTTTCTAATGGAAACACCATATATTTT
-	-	TRBJ2-1	TRBV6-5	CASSYTSSGEQFF	TGTGCCAGCAGTTATACTAGTAGCGGTGAGCAGTTCTTC
TRBD1	few	TRBJ1-2	TRBV6-1	CASSERQGSLQGYTF	TGTGCCAGCAGTGAAAGACAGGGGAGTCTGCAAGGCTACACCTTC
-	-	TRBJ2-1	TRBV6-5	CASSPRGRRGEQFF	TGTGCCAGCAGTCCGCGAGGGCGGCGGGGCGAGCAGTTCTTC
-	once	TRBJ1-1	TRBV27	CASRWGASTEAFF	TGTGCCAGCCGATGGGGAGCGAGCACTGAAGCTTTCTTT
-	-	TRBJ1-1	TRBV18	CASSPQGTVTEAFF	TGTGCCAGCTCACCGCAGGGGACGGTGACTGAAGCTTTCTTT
-	-	TRBJ2-7	TRBV28	CASIPRRRPSYEQYF	TGTGCCAGCATTCCCAGGAGGCGCCCCTCCTACGAGCAGTACTTC
-	-	TRBJ2-2	TRBV7-9	CASDPGGRPNTGELFF	TGTGCCAGCGACCCTGGGGGCAGACCTAACACCGGGGAGCTGTTTTTT
-	-	TRBJ1-1	TRBV4-1	CASSQATRTGQRVNTEAFF	TGCGCCAGCAGCCAAGCCACCCGTACCGGACAGAGAGTAAACACTGAAGCTTTCTTT
-	once	TRBJ1-2	TRBV5-1	CASSLGPAGPAGGGYTF	TGCGCCAGCAGCTTGGGGCCGGCCGGTCCGGCGGGAGGTGGCTACACCTTC
-	-	TRBJ2-1	TRBV10-1	CASSESVADSYNEQFF	TGCGCCAGCAGTGAGTCGGTAGCGGATTCCTACAATGAGCAGTTCTTC
-	-	TRBJ1-1	TRBV1	CTSSQAQNRDRGRLNTEAFF	TGCACCAGCAGCCAAGCCCAAAACCGGGACAGGGGGCGGTTGAACACTGAAGCTTTCTTT
-	-	TRBJ2-2	TRBV29-1	CSVPQQITGELFF	TGCAGCGTTCCCCAACAGATCACCGGGGAGCTGTTTTTT
-	-	TRBJ1-1	TRBV4-3	CASSQERVNTEAFF	TGCGCCAGCAGCCAAGAGAGGGTGAACACTGAAGCTTTCTTT
-	-	TRBJ2-7	TRBV6-5	CASSLNVGDSSYEQYF	TGTGCCAGCAGTTTGAATGTGGGAGATAGCTCCTACGAGCAGTACTTC
TRBD1	-	TRBJ1-1	TRBV5-1	CASSLHQKSPWDRKYTEAFF	TGCGCCAGCAGCTTGCACCAAAAGAGCCCATGGGACAGGAAGTACACTGAAGCTTTCTTT
TRBD2	-	TRBJ2-3	TRBV20-1	CSASSGRERADTQYF	TGCAGTGCTAGTAGCGGGAGAGAGAGGGCAGATACGCAGTATTTT
-	-	TRBJ1-2	TRBV19	CASKVTGGRFGYTF	TGTGCCAGTAAAGTAACGGGGGGGCGCTTTGGCTACACCTTC
-	-	TRBJ2-3	TRBV10-1	CASSESGTPLGGPDTQYF	TGCGCCAGCAGTGAGTCTGGGACTCCGCTTGGTGGTCCAGATACGCAGTATTTT
-	-	TRBJ1-1	TRBV7-9	CASSFLSGVNTEAFF	TGTGCCAGCAGCTTTTTATCCGGAGTGAACACTGAAGCTTTCTTT
-	-	TRBJ1-1	TRBV2	CARGSGGPTMNTEAFF	TGTGCCCGTGGTTCTGGGGGCCCCACCATGAACACTGAAGCTTTCTTT
-	-	TRBJ2-2	TRBV7-3	CASSPTPWGAGEYTGELFF	TGTGCCAGCAGCCCAACGCCCTGGGGGGCGGGGGAATACACCGGGGAGCTGTTTTTT
TRBD2	-	TRBJ2-5	TRBV7-3	CASSLGLAGAETQYF	TGTGCCAGCAGCCTAGGACTAGCGGGGGCAGAGACCCAGTACTTC
TRBD1	-	TRBJ1-3	TRBV30	CAWSQTGGNTIYF	TGTGCCTGGAGTCAGACAGGGGGGAACACCATATATTTT
-	few	TRBJ2-7	TRBV9	CASSVGIQDYEQYF	TGTGCCAGCAGCGTAGGTATTCAGGATTATGAGCAGTACTTC